These 9 T cell receptor beta chains originate from one sample sequenced in a study of blood T cell repertoires in COVID-19. Only in-frame clones appear in the TCRdb table, and some are missing; sequencing was by immunoSEQ multiplex PCR. The table has 300,000 to 450,000 clones, roughly 87% seen once; the top ten hold more than 0.9%. The sample consisted of PBMCs or T cells enriched from blood (not recorded which). Receptors were obtained from a woman aged 25 to 45 who had recovered from COVID-19.

The count of this clone is one. The chain joins TRBV19 to TRBJ1-5, with D unclear. The germline V and J ends were trimmed by 5 bases and 4 bases, with 9 bases remaining between them. The CDR3 sequence is 13 residues long. From germline, CDR1 is LNHDA and CDR2 SQIVND (reference sequence). The CDR3 region is CASSSELNQPQHF. DNA of the CDR3: TGTGCCAGTAGTTCCGAACTTAATCAGCCCCAGCATTTT.

The chain is built from TRBV5-1 and TRBJ1-1, with D maybe TRBD1 (6 bases). The CDR3 has 15 amino acids. Trimming removed 0 bases from V and 5 bases from J, with 14 bases in between. The V gene's germline CDR1 is SGHRS and CDR2 YFSETQ. The CDR3 coding sequence is TGCGCCAGCAGCTTGGTGGGCGGGGGGCGAACTGAAGCTTTCTTT. This translates into CASSLVGGGRTEAFF.

This sequence joins TRBV19 and TRBJ2-3; 8 bases align to TRBD2. Germline V gene data show CDR1 as LNHDA and CDR2 as SQIVND (reference sequence). The CDR3 loop spans 15 amino acids. The V and J ends lost 5 bases and 2 bases, in that order; junction bases with no gene match: 6. In DNA form, the CDR3 reads TGTGCCAGTAGTTTCCAGCGGGGGAACACAGATACGCAGTATTTT. Translated, it gives CASSFQRGNTDTQYF.

Of note for this clone: Other nucleotide sequences from this sample produce the same CDR3. The chain links TRBV27 to TRBJ1-6, with TRBD1 identical over 8 bases. V dropped 7 bases and J dropped 7; count of bases not matched to a gene: 9. The CDR3 sequence is 15 residues long. Germline V lookup: CDR1 MNHEY, CDR2 SMNVEV (reference sequence). Written as DNA, the CDR3 is TGTGCCAGCATCAAAACCACAGGGGGAAATTCACCCCTCCACTTT. Protein sequence: CASIKTTGGNSPLHF.

J is TRBJ1-3 and V is TRBV19; D perhaps matches TRBD1 (5 bases). V was trimmed by 4 bases and J by 0 bases, leaving 10 bases between them. The germline V gene encodes CDR1 LNHDA and CDR2 SQIVND (reference sequence). CDR3 length equals 15 residues. CDR3 nucleotides: TGTGCCAGTAGTACGGACACCTTCTCTGGAAACACCATATATTTT. Its protein product is CASSTDTFSGNTIYF. Full variable domain (missing parts from reference TRBV19 and TRBJ1-3): DGGITQSPKYLFRKEGQNVTLSCEQNLNHDAMYWYRQDPGQGLRLIYYSQIVNDFQKGDIAEGYSVSREKKESFPLTVTSAQKNPTAFYLCASSTDTFSGNTIYFGEGSWLTVV.

The count of this clone is one. V usage is TRBV20-1 and J usage is TRBJ1-1; no reliable D call. Germline lookup yields CDR1 DFQATT and CDR2 SNEGSKA (reference sequence). V shed 3 bases and J shed 4 bases, with 9 bases lying between them. The CDR3 has 12 residues. The CDR3 loop is CSASEDFTEAFF. CDR3 sequence (DNA): TGCAGTGCTAGTGAGGACTTCACTGAAGCTTTCTTT.

Here the CDR3 reads CASSLAVGGASNEKLFF. The CDR3 coding sequence is TGTGCCAGCAGCTTGGCAGTTGGGGGGGCCTCTAATGAAAAACTGTTTTTT. The chain uses TRBV5-5 and TRBJ1-4; D perhaps matches TRBD1 (6 bases). Germline CDR1 and CDR2: SGHKS and YYEKEE (reference sequence). The germline V and J ends were trimmed by 0 bases and 3 bases, with 15 bases remaining between them. CDR3 length: 17 residues.

In this sample, this clone turned up many times. The chain employs TRBV6-1 and TRBJ1-1; TRBD1 matches 9 bases. Germline V gene data show CDR1 as MNHNS and CDR2 as SASEGT. Unmatched junction bases numbered 7, after V lost 4 bases and J lost 1 base. CDR3 size: 16 residues. The CDR3 sequence is CASSAIQGQGNTEAFF. The CDR3 region has the DNA TGTGCCAGCAGTGCCATTCAGGGACAGGGGAACACTGAAGCTTTCTTT.

The genes are TRBV15 and TRBJ2-5; D perhaps matches TRBD1 (5 bases). Germline-derived CDR1 and CDR2 are LNHNV and YYDKDF (reference sequence). The CDR3 sequence is 14 residues long. The V end was cut by 0 bases, the J end by 7 bases, with 12 bases between. The CDR3 spells CATSRDGAPGTQYF. For the CDR3, the DNA is TGTGCCACCAGCAGAGATGGGGCCCCAGGGACCCAGTACTTC. The full variable domain, with the rest looked up from reference TRBV15 and TRBJ2-5, is DAMVIQNPRYQVTQFGKPVTLSCSQTLNHNVMYWYQQKSSQAPKLLFHYYDKDFNNEADTPDNFQSRRPNTSFCFLDIRSPGLGDTAMYLCATSRDGAPGTQYFGPGTRLLVL.